The TCR beta chain under discussion was sequenced for a study of T-cell memory formation after mild COVID-19. The study's findings and limits: Pre-infection memory held some responding clones, suggesting pre-existing cross-reactive T cells responded. The main location of contracting CD4+ clones was CM and EM, and that of contracting CD8+ clones was EMRA.

The CDR3 loop spans 13 amino acids. Trimming stripped 4 bases from V and 3 bases from J, with 10 bases between. Per the germline V gene, CDR1 is LNHNV and CDR2 is YYDKDF (reference sequence). About this clonotype: Its antigen is not known.

MiXCR, applied by TCRdb to the 5' RACE reads, yields one record per CDR3 protein. The repertoire consists of about 340,000 distinct CDR3 sequences, with more than 20% occurring once and the leading ten covering around 13%. The TCR was taken from an adult woman who had mild COVID-19 (a few samples of this study predate the infection). Cell type and time point are not known. The sequencing input was PBMCs or a T cell subset sorted from them (not recorded which). The V and J genes are TRBV15 and TRBJ2-7; D not certain. In DNA, the CDR3 is TGTGCCACCAGCACGGGCCTGGTCTACGAGCAGTACTTC. Protein: CATSTGLVYEQYF.